Listed below are T cell receptor beta chains from one sample, sequenced in a study of glioma-infiltrating T cells after dendritic cell vaccination. This table comes from immunoSEQ multiplex PCR, and its TCRdb copy is limited to in-frame clones, with some not included. The sample lists 75,000 to 85,000 clones; around 86% were seen once. The specimen comprised blood, sampled after dendritic cell vaccination. The receptors come from a human donor with glioblastoma. Both conserved end residues are trimmed from each CDR3.

j_gene	v_gene	CDR3aa
TRBJ1-2	TRBV7-9	ASSFGGDYGYT
TRBJ1-1	TRBV11-2	ASSAWDRVNTEAF
TRBJ2-3	TRBV5-1	ASSPGLAASTDTQY
TRBJ2-2	TRBV7-2	ASSRTSGMDTGELF
TRBJ1-5	TRBV6-1	ASKRIGEDNQPQH
TRBJ2-7	TRBV27	ASSSLIAGGREQY
TRBJ2-5	TRBV7-2	ASSLQGRETQY
TRBJ2-1	TRBV5-1	ASSPISGGSYNEQF
TRBJ2-2	TRBV6-5	ASSYFLLANTGELF
TRBJ2-3	TRBV7-9	ASSFGEDTQY
TRBJ1-1	TRBV7-9	ASSFWRGQGSTEAF
TRBJ2-5	TRBV5-4	ASSLQLAEETQY
TRBJ2-7	TRBV6-5	ASSPALQREY
TRBJ2-1	TRBV11-2	ASSLQLAGRNEQF
TRBJ2-5	TRBV5-1	ASSLGRGSAWETQY
TRBJ1-2	TRBV2	ASNRQGGWGYT
TRBJ2-7	TRBV5-6	ASSLLTGGPRSYEQY
TRBJ2-1	TRBV19	ASRDREGFYNEQF
TRBJ2-6	TRBV15	ATSRDGSMAGANVLT
TRBJ2-3	TRBV5-1	ASSNNRDRGLFTDTQY
TRBJ2-3	TRBV7-8	ASSFIPGGPKRTDTQY
TRBJ2-1	TRBV11-3	ASSLAGVYNEQF
TRBJ2-5	TRBV7-2	ASSFQASGQETQY
TRBJ2-1	TRBV11-2	ASSSTLGGPKDNEQF
TRBJ2-2	TRBV18	ASSPYRDGTNTGELF
TRBJ2-2	TRBV15	ATSTAGANTGELF
TRBJ1-4	TRBV5-1	ASSSVQGAEEKLF
TRBJ2-7	TRBV5-1	ASSLSAKQGKGEQY
TRBJ2-3	TRBV21-1	ASSKSGLAGGTDTQY
TRBJ1-1	TRBV11-3	ASSPDRGAEAF
TRBJ2-7	TRBV27	ASSLGGTGPYEQY
TRBJ2-1	TRBV19	ASSDGTGSWNEQF